This TCR beta chain emerged from a study of radiotherapy plus CTLA-4 blockade in lung cancer. Study conclusions and caveats: Tumor-origin TCR clones grew in blood after radiotherapy plus ipilimumab. Alongside interferon-beta, early blood T cell clone dynamics were reportedly the best predictor of response.

CDR3 length: 15 residues. V was pared by 5 bases and J by 6 bases, with 6 bases of the junction left unmatched. From germline, CDR1 is SGHNT and CDR2 YYREEE (reference sequence). Some clones are missing from TCRdb's copy, which holds only in-frame ones; the method was immunoSEQ multiplex PCR. The table records tens of thousands of clones, nearly 80% of them present only once. As regards this clone: Its antigen is as yet unknown.

Sequenced material: peripheral blood, taken from a patient treated with radiotherapy plus ipilimumab. The receptor was isolated from a human donor with non-small cell lung cancer that progressed on radiotherapy plus ipilimumab. This sequence joins TRBV5-4 and TRBJ2-1, with 12 bases matching TRBD2. The CDR3 DNA follows: TGTGCCAGCAGACAACTAGCGGGGGGACTCAATGAGCAGTTCTTC. It encodes CASRQLAGGLNEQFF. Using reference TRBV5-4 and TRBJ2-1 for the parts outside the CDR3, the full variable domain is ETGVTQSPTHLIKTRGQQVTLRCSSQSGHNTVSWYQQALGQGPQFIFQYYREEENGRGNFPPRFSGLQFPNYSSELNVNALELDDSALYLCASRQLAGGLNEQFFGPGTRLTVL.